The present entry profiles one T cell receptor beta chain with its context. Sequencing used immunoSEQ multiplex PCR; TCRdb keeps in-frame clones, though not all of them. Here the sample spans some 120,000 clones, 80% to 90% being singletons. The sample is drawn from a study of blood T cell repertoires in COVID-19. The receptor was isolated from a man older than 75 with active or convalescent COVID-19. The sequenced material came from peripheral blood.

This chain's CDR3 is CASSKSFGTAQETQYF. The CDR3 DNA sequence: TGTGCCAGCAGCAAAAGTTTCGGGACAGCCCAAGAGACCCAGTACTTC. The rearrangement joins TRBV7-8 to TRBJ2-5; 7 nucleotides line up with TRBD1. V lost 5 bases, J lost 1 base, and 10 bases stayed unmatched. Germline V gene lookup returns CDR1 SGHVS and CDR2 FQNEAQ. This CDR3 contains 16 residues.